The present T cell receptor (beta chain) was sequenced within a study of T-cell memory formation after mild COVID-19 (dated by TCRdb to about 2021). Describing the broader study: TCR sequence clusters from the two donors were largely donor specific. Longitudinal TCRalpha and TCRbeta repertoire sequencing tracked T-cell clones expanding and contracting after mild COVID-19 in a couple of donors. Two young, previously healthy adult volunteers, one female and one male, were included in the cohort.

CDR1 and CDR2, per the germline V gene, are MDHEN and SYDVKM. The CDR3 contains 17 residues, cysteine and phenylalanine counted. The read is trimmed to its CDR3 DNA, 51 bases read in frame from base 1. The junction shows trimming of 1 base on V and 3 bases on J, and the gene matches do not reach 11 bases of it. TCRdb names Illumina NovaSeq 6000 as the instrument used. cDNA libraries for TCRalpha and TCRbeta were prepared by 5'RACE using constant-segment primers, with sample barcodes and unique molecular identifiers added. RNA was extracted from every sample with Trizol reagent. Libraries were amplified in two PCR steps, with a second sample barcode and Illumina TruSeq adapters added in the second step. Sequencing of the libraries was done on an Illumina NovaSeq, producing 2 x 150 bp paired-end reads. The authors' pipeline ran thus. With migec v1.2.7, reads were demultiplexed and then collapsed into UMI-guided consensus sequences. With mixcr v2.1.11, UMI consensuses were aligned to TRA and TRB V and J templates and assembled into clonotypes. A clonotype was counted as expanded or contracted only when both edgeR and NoisET called the clonotype significant, with the noise models trained on biological replicates. For edgeR calls, the thresholds were a false discovery rate-adjusted p below 0.01 and a log2 fold-change of 1. As an exploratory analysis of dynamics, max-normalized trajectories of the 1000 most abundant clonotypes were examined by PCA with hierarchical clustering. Each responding clone was given a CD4 or CD8 phenotype based on the CD4+ and CD8+ repertoires, which had been sequenced separately. TCRdb redid the processing of the public reads, applying fastp at Q25 and MiXCR, and retained in-frame beta chains. For every CDR3 protein sequence, its rows merge into one entry that carries the most common genes and DNA. What appears here as the V and J calls and clone size reflects TCRdb's work, not the paper's. Within this sample are 58,000 or so distinct CDR3 sequences, with 25% to 35% of them counted one time only. The ten largest clones take up around 46% of the sample.

General study outcomes and caveats: Some responding clones were found in pre-infection memory, which suggests that pre-existing cross-reactive memory T cells took part in the SARS-CoV-2 response. Only two mild cases were covered in the study, and larger cohorts including severe cases with pre-infection samples were considered necessary. The second-wave clones that peaked on day 37 were not confirmed to be SARS-CoV-2 specific. Contracting CD4+ clones were located mainly in the CM and EM memory subsets, whereas CD8+ clones were found to be enriched in EMRA. Clones that contracted from day 15 to 85 showed balanced CD4/CD8 phenotypes, whereas a second wave of clones that expanded from day 15 to 37 leaned towards CD4+.

About this clonotype itself: The antigen it recognizes is unknown. Per-base quality was not reported, and no clone a single base away is much larger than it.

PBMCs were isolated by Ficoll-Paque density gradient centrifugation. This TCR derives from a young man who had mild COVID-19 (a few samples of this study predate the infection). The sample titles of this study are shuffled in the database, so cell type and time point are left out; the donor was told from shared clones. The material sequenced was PBMCs or a T cell subset sorted from them (not recorded which). In this chain, TRBV28 is recombined with TRBJ2-5, and 7 junctional nucleotides match TRBD2. The DNA sequence follows: TGTGCCAGCAGTTTATTAATGGGGAGGGCCGGGGAAGAGACCCAGTACTTC. Its product reads: CASSLLMGRAGEETQYF. Reference TRBV28 and TRBJ2-5 genes cover what lies past the CDR3, so the full variable domain is DVKVTQSSRYLVKRTGEKVFLECVQDMDHENMFWYRQDPGLGLRLIYFSYDVKMKEKGDIPEGYSVSREKKERFSLILESASTNQTSMYLCASSLLMGRAGEETQYFGPGTRLLVL.